Shown below are 8 T cell receptor beta chains from a single sample sequenced in a study of regulatory T cells in long-lasting Graves disease. Construction of TCR beta libraries relied on iRepertoire HTBI primers and on Arm-PCR targeting CDR3 regions. TCRdb re-analysed the multiplex PCR reads in MiXCR, keeping a single row per CDR3 protein. The sample holds a few hundred thousand distinct CDR3 sequences, about a quarter seen once. Time point specified: persistent/refractory GD, antithyroid drugs over 5 years with positive TRAb. From PBMCs, RNA was extracted and then used to make the TCR library. The starting material was peripheral blood mononuclear cells (PBMCs), obtained when the disease was refractory, from a patient treated with antithyroid drugs. All receptors derive from a female donor with Graves disease.

The sample holds a few counts of this clonotype. The V gene is TRBV20-1, the J gene TRBJ2-2; 8 nucleotides align to TRBD2. V shed 0 bases, J shed 4 bases, and the junction held 7 bases outside the gene matches. Looked up from germline, CDR1 is DFQATT and CDR2 is SNEGSKA (reference sequence). CDR3 length equals 16 residues. For the CDR3, the DNA is TGCAGTGCTAGAGATCCCACGGGGACTAGCACCGGGGAGCTGTTTTTT. Translating it yields CSARDPTGTSTGELFF.

This clonotype was seen ten or more times. The chain is built from TRBV6-1 and TRBJ2-7; D not resolved. The CDR3 consists of 11 residues. Germline CDR1 is MNHNS and CDR2 is SASEGT. The CDR3 DNA is TGTGCTGAATGGCGAATAGGGGAGCAGTACTTC. This sequence encodes CAEWRIGEQYF.

The V and J genes are TRBV11-1 and TRBJ1-3; no firm D call. The CDR3 totals 16 residues. Deletions cut 3 bases from V and 1 base from J, with 13 bases between. The germline V gene encodes CDR1 SGHAT and CDR2 FQDESV (reference sequence). As DNA, the CDR3 is TGTGCCAGCAGCTTTGTCTCCGGATTATCTGGAAACACCATATATTTT. Amino acids: CASSFVSGLSGNTIYF.

This clonotype was counted at least ten times. The genes are TRBV28 and TRBJ1-5; D not certain. The CDR3 consists of 14 residues. Deletions cut 3 bases from V and 4 bases from J, with 10 bases between. Looked up from germline, CDR1 is MDHEN and CDR2 is SYDVKM. The CDR3 region has the DNA TGTGCCAGCAGTTTCGACGGGAGTAATCAGCCCCAGCATTTT. Translation gives CASSFDGSNQPQHF.

This clonotype turned up a few times. This chain connects TRBV27 to TRBJ2-7, with 8 bases that match TRBD1. V gave up 2 bases and J gave up 6 bases; unmatched junction bases: 9. In germline, CDR1 is MNHEY, CDR2 SMNVEV (reference sequence). CDR3 size: 15 residues. In DNA form, the CDR3 reads TGTGCCAGCAGTTTAGGTACCGACAGGGGCCTCGAGCAGTACTTC. This gives the protein CASSLGTDRGLEQYF.

V usage is TRBV28 and J usage is TRBJ2-2, with D perhaps being TRBD1 or TRBD2 (5 bases each). This CDR3 region has 21 residues. Germline CDR1 is MDHEN and CDR2 is SYDVKM. The germline V and J ends were trimmed by 7 bases and 0 bases, with 30 bases remaining between them. The CDR3, as DNA: TGTGCCAGCATAACCGGGGATCTGGTGGCAGGGAATGTTTCGAACACCGGGGAGCTGTTTTTT. Amino acids: CASITGDLVAGNVSNTGELFF.

This clonotype was recorded at least ten times. This chain links TRBV14 with TRBJ2-7, with D maybe TRBD2 (5 bases). V was pared by 1 base and J by 9 bases, with 19 bases between. The CDR3 sequence is 15 residues long. Germline CDR1 SGHDN, CDR2 FVKESK. For the CDR3, the DNA is TGTGCCAGCAGCCAAGGTATCAGACGGGGTACGACGCAGTACTTC. Translating gives CASSQGIRRGTTQYF.

The chain's CDR3 is CASSLGLLNEQYF. As DNA, the CDR3 is TGTGCCAGCAGCTTAGGACTCCTCAACGAGCAGTACTTC. V gene TRBV7-3 combines with J gene TRBJ2-7; tentative D call: TRBD2 (5 bases). The CDR3 is 13 amino acids. Germline-derived CDR1 and CDR2 are SGHTA and FQGTGA. The V and J ends lost 2 bases and 5 bases respectively, with 10 bases between them.